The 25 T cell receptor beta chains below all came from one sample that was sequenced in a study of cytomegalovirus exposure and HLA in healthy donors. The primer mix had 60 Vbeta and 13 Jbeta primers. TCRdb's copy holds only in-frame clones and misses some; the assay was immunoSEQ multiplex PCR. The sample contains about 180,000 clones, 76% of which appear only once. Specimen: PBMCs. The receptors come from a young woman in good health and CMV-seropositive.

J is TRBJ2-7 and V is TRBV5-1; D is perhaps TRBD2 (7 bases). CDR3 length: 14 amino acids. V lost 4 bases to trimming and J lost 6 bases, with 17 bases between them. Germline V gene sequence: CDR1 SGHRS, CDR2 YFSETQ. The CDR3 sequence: CASSPVAGAVEQYF. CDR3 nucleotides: TGCGCCAGCAGCCCTGTTGCGGGGGCGGTCGAGCAGTACTTC.

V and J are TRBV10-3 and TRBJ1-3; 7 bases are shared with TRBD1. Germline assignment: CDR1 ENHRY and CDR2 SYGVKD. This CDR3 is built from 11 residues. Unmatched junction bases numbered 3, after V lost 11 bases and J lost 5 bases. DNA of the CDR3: TGTGCCGCACAGGGGAGAAACACCATATATTTT. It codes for CAAQGRNTIYF.

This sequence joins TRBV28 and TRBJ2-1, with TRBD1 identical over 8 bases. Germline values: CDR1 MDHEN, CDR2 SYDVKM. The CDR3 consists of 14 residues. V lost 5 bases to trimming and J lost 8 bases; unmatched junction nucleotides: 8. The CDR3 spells CASSPDRGGHEQFF. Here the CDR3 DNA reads TGTGCCAGCAGTCCCGACAGGGGCGGGCATGAGCAGTTCTTC.

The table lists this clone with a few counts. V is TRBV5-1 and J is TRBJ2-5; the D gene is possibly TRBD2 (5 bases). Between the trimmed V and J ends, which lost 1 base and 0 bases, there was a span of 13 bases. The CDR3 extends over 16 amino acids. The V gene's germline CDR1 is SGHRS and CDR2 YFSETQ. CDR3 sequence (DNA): TGCGCCAGCAGCTTGAGTGCGGGTAAATACCAAGAGACCCAGTACTTC. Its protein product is CASSLSAGKYQETQYF.

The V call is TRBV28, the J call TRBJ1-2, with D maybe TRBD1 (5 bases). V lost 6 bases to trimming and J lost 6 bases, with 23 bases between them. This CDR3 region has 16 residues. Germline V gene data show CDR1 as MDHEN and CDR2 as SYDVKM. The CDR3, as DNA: TGTGCCAGCAGCCTCGTGAATCAGGGATCGAGTGATGGCTACACCTTC. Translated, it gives CASSLVNQGSSDGYTF.

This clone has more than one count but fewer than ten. This chain's CDR3 is CYTRSSYNSPLHF. CDR3 sequence (DNA): TGTTACACGAGGAGCTCCTATAATTCACCCCTCCACTTT. V and J are TRBV6-1 and TRBJ1-6, with D unclear. CDR3 length: 13 residues. Germline V gene data show CDR1 as MNHNS and CDR2 as SASEGT.

CDR3 in amino acids: CASSQSGTISYNEQFF. CDR3 sequence (DNA): TGCGCCAGCAGCCAGTCCGGGACTATCTCCTACAATGAGCAGTTCTTC. The gene calls are TRBV4-3 and TRBJ2-1, with TRBD2 identical over 7 bases. CDR3 length: 16 residues. Germline V lookup: CDR1 LGHNA, CDR2 YSLEER. V trimming: 3 bases; J trimming: 0 bases; junction bases outside the gene matches: 5.

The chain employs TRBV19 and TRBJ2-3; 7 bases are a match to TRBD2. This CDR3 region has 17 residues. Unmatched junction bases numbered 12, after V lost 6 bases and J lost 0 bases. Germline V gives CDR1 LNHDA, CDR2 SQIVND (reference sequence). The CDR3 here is CASRWGRAGPSTDTQYF. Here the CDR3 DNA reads TGTGCCAGTAGGTGGGGACGAGCGGGGCCTAGCACAGATACGCAGTATTTT.

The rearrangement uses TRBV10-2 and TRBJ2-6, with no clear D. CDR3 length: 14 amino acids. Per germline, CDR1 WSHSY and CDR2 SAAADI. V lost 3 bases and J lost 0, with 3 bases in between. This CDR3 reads CASSDSSGANVLTF. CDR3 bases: TGCGCCAGCAGTGACAGCTCTGGGGCCAACGTCCTGACTTTC.

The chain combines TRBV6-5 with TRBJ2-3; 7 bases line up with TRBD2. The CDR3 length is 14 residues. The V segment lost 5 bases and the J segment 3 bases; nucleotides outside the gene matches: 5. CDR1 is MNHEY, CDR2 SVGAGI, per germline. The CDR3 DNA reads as TGTGCCAGCAGTCGCGGGGGAGTAACAGATACGCAGTATTTT. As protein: CASSRGGVTDTQYF.

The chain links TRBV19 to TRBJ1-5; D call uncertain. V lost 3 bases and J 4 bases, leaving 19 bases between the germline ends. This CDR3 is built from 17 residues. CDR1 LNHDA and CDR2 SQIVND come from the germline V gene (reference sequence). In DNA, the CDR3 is TGTGCCAGTAGTATTCCTCGGGCAGGTGGGAGAAATCAGCCCCAGCATTTT. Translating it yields CASSIPRAGGRNQPQHF.

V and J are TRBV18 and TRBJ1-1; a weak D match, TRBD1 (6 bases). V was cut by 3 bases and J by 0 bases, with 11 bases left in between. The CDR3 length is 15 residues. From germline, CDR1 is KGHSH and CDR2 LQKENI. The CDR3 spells CASSPWTALNTEAFF. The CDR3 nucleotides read TGTGCCAGCTCACCTTGGACAGCCTTGAACACTGAAGCTTTCTTT. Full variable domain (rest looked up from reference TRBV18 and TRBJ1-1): NAGVMQNPRHLVRRRGQEARLRCSPMKGHSHVYWYRQLPEEGLKFMVYLQKENIIDESGMPKERFSAEFPKEGPSILRIQQVVRGDSAAYFCASSPWTALNTEAFFGQGTRLTVV.

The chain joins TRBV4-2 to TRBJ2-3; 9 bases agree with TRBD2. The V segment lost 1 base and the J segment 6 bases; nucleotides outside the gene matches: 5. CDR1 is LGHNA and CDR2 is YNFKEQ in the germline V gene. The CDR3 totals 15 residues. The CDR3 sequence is CASSQGGGATDTQYF. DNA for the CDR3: TGTGCCAGCAGCCAAGGCGGGGGGGCGACGGATACGCAGTATTTT.

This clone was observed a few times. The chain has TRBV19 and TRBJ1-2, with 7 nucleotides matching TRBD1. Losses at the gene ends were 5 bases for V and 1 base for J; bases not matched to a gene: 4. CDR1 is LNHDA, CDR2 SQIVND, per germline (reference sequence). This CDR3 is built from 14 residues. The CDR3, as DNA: TGTGCCAGTAGTCCGGGACAGTATAACTATGGCTACACCTTC. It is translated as CASSPGQYNYGYTF.

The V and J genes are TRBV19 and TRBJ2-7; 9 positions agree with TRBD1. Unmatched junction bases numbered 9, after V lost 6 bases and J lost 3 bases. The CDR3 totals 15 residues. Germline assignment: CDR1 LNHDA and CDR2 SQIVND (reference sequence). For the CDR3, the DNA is TGTGCCAGTAGCCTCCTTCCGGGACAGGGCTACGAGCAGTACTTC. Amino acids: CASSLLPGQGYEQYF. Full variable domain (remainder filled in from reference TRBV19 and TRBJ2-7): DGGITQSPKYLFRKEGQNVTLSCEQNLNHDAMYWYRQDPGQGLRLIYYSQIVNDFQKGDIAEGYSVSREKKESFPLTVTSAQKNPTAFYLCASSLLPGQGYEQYFGPGTRLTVT.

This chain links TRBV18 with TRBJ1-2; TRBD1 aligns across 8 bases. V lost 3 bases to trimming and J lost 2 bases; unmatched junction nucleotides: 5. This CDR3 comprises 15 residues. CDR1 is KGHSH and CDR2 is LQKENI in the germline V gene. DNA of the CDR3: TGTGCCAGCTCACCCCGGACAGGGAACAACTATGGCTACACCTTC. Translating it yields CASSPRTGNNYGYTF.

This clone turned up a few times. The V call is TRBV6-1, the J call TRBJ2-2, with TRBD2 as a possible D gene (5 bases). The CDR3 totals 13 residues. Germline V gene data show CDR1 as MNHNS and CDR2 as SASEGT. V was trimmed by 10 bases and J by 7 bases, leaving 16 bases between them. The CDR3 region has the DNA TGTGCCATCCCAAGCTTCAGCGGCGGGGAGCTGTTTTTT. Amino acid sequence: CAIPSFSGGELFF.

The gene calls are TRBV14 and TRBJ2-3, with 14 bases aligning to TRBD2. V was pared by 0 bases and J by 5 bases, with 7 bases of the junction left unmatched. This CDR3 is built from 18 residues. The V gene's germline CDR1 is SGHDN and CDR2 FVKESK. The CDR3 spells CASSQECRLAGGGDTQYF. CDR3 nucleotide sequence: TGTGCCAGCAGCCAAGAGTGTAGACTAGCGGGGGGGGGAGATACGCAGTATTTT.

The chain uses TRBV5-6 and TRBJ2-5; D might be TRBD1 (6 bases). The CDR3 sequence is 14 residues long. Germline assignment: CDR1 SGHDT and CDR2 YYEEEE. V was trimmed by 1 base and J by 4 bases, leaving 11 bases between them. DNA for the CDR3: TGTGCCAGCAGCTTGAGGGGGTTAGGAGAGACCCAGTACTTC. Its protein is CASSLRGLGETQYF. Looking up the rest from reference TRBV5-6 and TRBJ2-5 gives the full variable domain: DAGVTQSPTHLIKTRGQQVTLRCSPKSGHDTVSWYQQALGQGPQFIFQYYEEEERQRGNFPDRFSGHQFPNYSSELNVNALLLGDSALYLCASSLRGLGETQYFGPGTRLLVL.

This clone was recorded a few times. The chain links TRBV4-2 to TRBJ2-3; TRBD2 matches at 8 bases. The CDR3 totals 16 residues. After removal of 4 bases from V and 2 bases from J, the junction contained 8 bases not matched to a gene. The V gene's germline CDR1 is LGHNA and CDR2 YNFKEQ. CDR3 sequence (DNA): TGTGCCAGCAGCCCAAGCGGGGGAGTCCACACAGATACGCAGTATTTT. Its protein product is CASSPSGGVHTDTQYF.

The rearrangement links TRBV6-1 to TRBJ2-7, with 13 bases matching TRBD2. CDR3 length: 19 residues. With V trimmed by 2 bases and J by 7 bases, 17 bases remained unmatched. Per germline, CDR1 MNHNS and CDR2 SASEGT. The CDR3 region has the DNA TGTGCCAGCAGTGAAAGGATGGGACTAGCGGGGCCTGGTAGAACAGAGCAGTACTTC. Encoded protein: CASSERMGLAGPGRTEQYF.

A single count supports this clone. The CDR3 bases are TGTGCCAGCAGCCAAGCCTCGGACAGCAACTCCTACGAGCAGTACTTC. The encoded protein is CASSQASDSNSYEQYF. The chain links TRBV4-2 to TRBJ2-7; perhaps TRBD1 as D (6 bases). The germline V and J ends were trimmed by 1 base and 0 bases, with 13 bases remaining between them. There are 16 residues in the CDR3. Germline V CDR1 and CDR2: LGHNA, YNFKEQ.

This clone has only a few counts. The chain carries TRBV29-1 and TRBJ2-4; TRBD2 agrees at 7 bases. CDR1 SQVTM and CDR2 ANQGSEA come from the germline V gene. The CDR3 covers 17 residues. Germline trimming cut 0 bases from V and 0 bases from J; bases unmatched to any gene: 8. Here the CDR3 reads CSVEDWSGVQAKNIQYF. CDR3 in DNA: TGCAGCGTTGAAGATTGGAGCGGGGTGCAAGCCAAAAACATTCAGTACTTC.

CDR3 sequence reads: CASSFPGGRSNEQYF. The CDR3 DNA reads TGTGCCAGCAGCTTCCCGGGGGGCAGGAGCAACGAGCAGTACTTC. The rearrangement joins TRBV5-4 to TRBJ2-7; a possible D gene is TRBD2 (7 bases). CDR1 and CDR2 (germline): SGHNT, YYREEE (reference sequence). V was clipped by 2 bases and J by 5 bases, with 17 bases between them. This CDR3 is 15 amino acids long.

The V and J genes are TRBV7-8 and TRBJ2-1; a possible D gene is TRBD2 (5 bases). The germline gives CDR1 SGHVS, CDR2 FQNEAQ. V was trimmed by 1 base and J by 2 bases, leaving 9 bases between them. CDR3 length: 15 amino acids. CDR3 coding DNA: TGTGCCAGCAGCTTAGGGTCGGGGACCTACAATGAGCAGTTCTTC. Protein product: CASSLGSGTYNEQFF.